The 27 T cell receptor beta chains below all came from one sample that was sequenced in a study of blood T cell repertoires in COVID-19. Assay used: immunoSEQ multiplex PCR; TCRdb lists only in-frame clones, some missing. Among over 450,000 clones listed, roughly 91% were seen once. The sequenced sample was peripheral blood. All receptors derive from a woman between 45 and 65 years old with COVID-19, enrolled during active disease.

J is TRBJ2-7 and V is TRBV30; tentatively, D is TRBD1 (5 bases). Germline CDR1 and CDR2: GTSNPN and SVGIG (reference sequence). The CDR3 has 15 amino acids. V shed 4 bases and J shed 0 bases, with 16 bases lying between them. The CDR3 spells CAWNNLDSNSYEQYF. The CDR3, as DNA: TGTGCCTGGAATAATCTAGACAGCAACTCCTACGAGCAGTACTTC.

J is TRBJ2-1 and V is TRBV7-3, with TRBD2 matching 11 bases. The CDR3 loop spans 14 amino acids. The J segment lost 9 bases and the V segment lost 4 bases, leaving 5 bases of the junction unmatched. Per germline, CDR1 SGHTA and CDR2 FQGTGA. The CDR3 protein is CASSSLAGGTEQFF. The CDR3 bases are TGTGCCAGCAGCTCCCTAGCGGGGGGAACTGAGCAGTTCTTC.

The chain couples TRBV5-4 to TRBJ1-2; D may be TRBD1 (5 bases). The CDR3 extends over 16 amino acids. Trimming shortened V by 3 bases and J by 4 bases, and 19 bases separated the two germline ends. Per the germline V gene, CDR1 is SGHNT and CDR2 is YYREEE (reference sequence). The CDR3 here is CASSSSLRASVYGYTF. For the CDR3, the DNA is TGTGCCAGCAGCTCGTCCCTCAGGGCGTCCGTCTATGGCTACACCTTC.

The rearrangement joins TRBV4-1 to TRBJ2-2, with 8 bases that match TRBD2. This CDR3 comprises 16 residues. With 0 bases clipped from V and 0 bases from J, the junction kept 0 bases outside the gene matches. Germline V gene sequence: CDR1 MGHRA, CDR2 YSYEKL. The CDR3 is CASSQDSGANTGELFF. The CDR3 DNA sequence: TGCGCCAGCAGCCAAGATAGCGGGGCGAACACCGGGGAGCTGTTTTTT.

The rearrangement joins TRBV24-1 to TRBJ2-2; 11 bases are shared with TRBD2. Germline V gene data show CDR1 as KGHDR and CDR2 as SFDVKD. This CDR3 is 17 amino acids long. Trimming took 4 bases from V and 1 from J; bases not matched to a gene: 4. CDR3 DNA sequence: TGTGCCACCAGTGAGCTAGCGGGGGGTTGGAACACCGGGGAGCTGTTTTTT. This translates into CATSELAGGWNTGELFF.

V is TRBV3-1 (or the pseudogene TRBV3-2) and J is TRBJ2-7; D remains ambiguous. Trimming removed 1 base from V and 4 bases from J, with 5 bases in between. CDR1 is LGHDT, CDR2 YNNKEL, per germline (reference sequence). The CDR3 is made up of 12 amino acids. DNA for the CDR3: TGTGCCAGCAGCCAAGGGGCTTACGAGCAGTACTTC. The encoded protein is CASSQGAYEQYF.

The chain has TRBV19 and TRBJ2-7, with D unresolved. Germline assignment: CDR1 LNHDA and CDR2 SQIVND (reference sequence). Trimming removed 4 bases at V and 3 bases at J, with 10 bases between. The CDR3 spans 13 residues. The CDR3 DNA reads TGTGCCAGTAGTACGGCGGCAGACTACGAGCAGTACTTC. Translation: CASSTAADYEQYF.

The chain couples TRBV2 to TRBJ1-1, with TRBD1 matching over 9 bases. V trimming: 6 bases; J trimming: 6 bases; junction bases outside the gene matches: 5. This CDR3 comprises 13 residues. Germline CDR1 is SNHLY and CDR2 is FYNNEI. The CDR3 DNA reads TGTGCCAGCAGGGGACAGGGCGGGCCTGAAGCTTTCTTT. This gives the protein CASRGQGGPEAFF.

The chain has TRBV25-1 and TRBJ2-3; possibly TRBD2 for D (6 bases). V lost 4 bases and J lost 4, with 15 bases in between. Germline V gives CDR1 MGHDK, CDR2 SYGVNS. The CDR3 contains 15 residues. The CDR3 sequence is CASSVGAGSADTQYF. In DNA, the CDR3 is TGTGCCAGCAGTGTAGGGGCCGGGAGTGCAGATACGCAGTATTTT.

V is TRBV5-4 and J is TRBJ2-3; D might be TRBD2 (5 bases). CDR1 is SGHNT, CDR2 YYREEE, per germline (reference sequence). The CDR3 covers 13 residues. V lost 5 bases and J lost 0, with 7 bases in between. The CDR3, as DNA: TGTGCCAGCAGGAGGGAGAGCACAGATACGCAGTATTTT. Protein sequence: CASRRESTDTQYF.

The chain combines TRBV6-5 with TRBJ1-2; the D gene is possibly TRBD1 (5 bases). V gave up 8 bases and J gave up 3 bases, with 19 bases separating them. The CDR3 is 15 amino acids. CDR1 is MNHEY, CDR2 SVGAGI, per germline. In DNA form, the CDR3 reads TGTGCCAGCGTCAGGGAGGGAGCGGGAGACTATGGCTACACCTTC. It specifies CASVREGAGDYGYTF.

Worth noting for this clone: Other nucleotide sequences from this sample produce the same CDR3. The chain recombines TRBV6-5 with TRBJ2-1; TRBD1 aligns across 11 bases. The CDR3 runs 14 residues. Trimming at V came to 6 bases and at J to 5 bases, leaving 3 bases not matched to a gene. Germline V gives CDR1 MNHEY, CDR2 SVGAGI. CDR3 sequence reads: CASRRDRGNNEQFF. Written as DNA, the CDR3 is TGTGCCAGCAGAAGGGACAGGGGGAACAATGAGCAGTTCTTC.

The rearrangement joins TRBV7-3 to TRBJ1-5; 8 bases map to TRBD1. The CDR3 is 13 residues long. V gave up 5 bases and J gave up 6 bases; unmatched junction bases: 3. In germline, CDR1 is SGHTA, CDR2 FQGTGA. In DNA form, the CDR3 reads TGTGCCAGCAGCCAGGGGGCCGGTCAGCCCCAGCATTTT. Its protein product is CASSQGAGQPQHF. The variable domain in full, completed from reference TRBV7-3 and TRBJ1-5, reads GAGVSQTPSNKVTEKGKYVELRCDPISGHTALYWYRQSLGQGPEFLIYFQGTGAADDSGLPNDRFFAVRPEGSVSTLKIQRTERGDSAVYLCASSQGAGQPQHFGDGTRLSIL.

The chain couples TRBV6-5 to TRBJ2-2, with 7 bases that match TRBD2. V trimming: 8 bases; J trimming: 2 bases; junction bases outside the gene matches: 8. In germline, CDR1 is MNHEY, CDR2 SVGAGI. The CDR3 length is 15 residues. CDR3 bases: TGTGCCAGCCCATCGGGGGGTGCTAACACCGGGGAGCTGTTTTTT. Translation: CASPSGGANTGELFF.

This CDR3 is CASSQDQLLEAKNIQYF. CDR3 nucleotides: TGCGCCAGCAGCCAAGATCAGCTGCTGGAGGCCAAAAACATTCAGTACTTC. The rearrangement links TRBV4-1 to TRBJ2-4; no clear D. Per germline, CDR1 MGHRA and CDR2 YSYEKL. The CDR3 runs to 17 residues. The germline V and J ends were trimmed by 0 bases and 1 base, with 13 bases remaining between them.

V is TRBV21-1 and J is TRBJ2-7; the table's D call of TRBD1 was not tested on the DNA. TRBV21-1 is classified as a pseudogene. CDR3 length: 15 residues. The CDR3 nucleotides read TGTGCCAGCACACAAGGATGGCAGGGGGGTTACGAGCAGTACTTC. Its protein is CASTQGWQGGYEQYF.

The chain is built from TRBV11-2 and TRBJ1-5, with a weak D call TRBD1 (6 bases). The CDR3 contains 15 residues. Trimming took 5 bases from V and 4 from J, leaving 15 bases between them. CDR1 is SGHAT, CDR2 FQNNGV, per germline. DNA of the CDR3: TGTGCCAGCAGCCCCGGGAGGGGGGGAAATCAGCCCCAGCATTTT. This gives the protein CASSPGRGGNQPQHF.

This chain connects TRBV19 to TRBJ2-1, with 7 bases fitting TRBD1. There are 14 residues in the CDR3. V was clipped by 1 base and J by 3 bases; unmatched bases: 0. Germline V CDR1 and CDR2: LNHDA, SQIVND (reference sequence). This chain's CDR3 is CASSIGQGYNEQFF. The DNA of the CDR3 is TGTGCCAGTAGTATAGGACAGGGCTACAATGAGCAGTTCTTC.

The chain carries TRBV5-1 and TRBJ1-6, with D uncertain. CDR1 is SGHRS and CDR2 is YFSETQ in the germline V gene. The V and J ends lost 4 bases and 7 bases respectively, with 21 bases between them. The CDR3 has 17 amino acids. The CDR3, as DNA: TGCGCCAGCAGCCAGAGCCCTACGGAGAACTACAATTCACCCCTCCACTTT. It yields the protein CASSQSPTENYNSPLHF.

V gene TRBV13 combines with J gene TRBJ2-5; weak D call: TRBD1 (5 bases). In germline, CDR1 is PRHDT, CDR2 FYEKMQ (reference sequence). The CDR3 is 15 residues long. Between the trimmed V and J ends, which lost 5 bases and 1 base, there was a span of 14 bases. The CDR3 bases are TGTGCCAGCAGCGCCTCTCGACAGAGCCAAGAGACCCAGTACTTC. Translated: CASSASRQSQETQYF. The full variable domain, rest sourced from reference TRBV13 and TRBJ2-5, is AAGVIQSPRHLIKEKRETATLKCYPIPRHDTVYWYQQGPGQDPQFLISFYEKMQSDKGSIPDRFSAQQFSDYHSELNMSSLELGDSALYFCASSASRQSQETQYFGPGTRLLVL.

In this sample, this clone turned up once. The chain is built from TRBV12-3 or TRBV12-4 and TRBJ2-5; no definite D call. The CDR3 runs 13 residues. Trimming shortened V by 3 bases and J by 5 bases, and 10 bases separated the two germline ends. CDR3 nucleotide sequence: TGTGCCAGCAGTTTCTCTTCCGTGGAGACCCAGTACTTC. This sequence encodes CASSFSSVETQYF.

The chain uses TRBV12-3 or TRBV12-4 and TRBJ2-1; possibly TRBD1 for D (6 bases). The CDR3 runs 13 residues. The V end lost 5 bases, the J end lost 7 bases, and 12 bases lay between the germline ends. The CDR3 spells CASSTRTANEQFF. CDR3 DNA sequence: TGTGCCAGCAGTACCCGGACAGCTAATGAGCAGTTCTTC.

The chain couples TRBV30 to TRBJ1-2; D not resolved. Germline V gene lookup returns CDR1 GTSNPN and CDR2 SVGIG (reference sequence). The CDR3 sequence is 12 residues long. V was trimmed by 2 bases and J by 7 bases, leaving 11 bases between them. This CDR3 reads CAWSPAQVGYTF. The CDR3 nucleotides read TGTGCCTGGAGTCCCGCCCAGGTTGGCTACACCTTC. The variable domain in full, completed from reference TRBV30 and TRBJ1-2, reads SQTIHQWPATLVQPVGSPLSLECTVEGTSNPNLYWYRQAAGRGLQLLFYSVGIGQISSEVPQNLSASRPQDRQFILSSKKLLLSDSGFYLCAWSPAQVGYTFGSGTRLTVV.

The genes are TRBV7-8 and TRBJ1-4, with D maybe TRBD1 (6 bases). Germline V gene sequence: CDR1 SGHVS, CDR2 FQNEAQ. The CDR3 contains 13 residues. Trimming pared 4 bases from V and 8 bases from J, leaving 11 bases between. The CDR3 coding sequence is TGTGCCAGCAGCTCGACAGGACACGAAAAACTGTTTTTT. It codes for CASSSTGHEKLFF.

This sequence joins TRBV6-5 and TRBJ2-1, with TRBD2 matching over 7 bases. Germline values: CDR1 MNHEY, CDR2 SVGAGI. The CDR3 consists of 15 residues. V gave up 5 bases and J gave up 8 bases; unmatched junction bases: 12. The chain's CDR3 is CASSNGPGGFDEQFF. CDR3 coding DNA: TGTGCCAGCAGTAACGGGCCGGGGGGATTCGATGAGCAGTTCTTC.

CDR3 protein: CASSLEPRGGETQYF. CDR3 in DNA: TGTGCCAGCAGCTTAGAACCTCGGGGGGGAGAGACCCAGTACTTC. This rearrangement joins TRBV11-2 to TRBJ2-5; 8 nucleotides align to TRBD2. CDR3 length equals 15 residues. Unmatched junction bases numbered 4, after V lost 0 bases and J lost 4 bases. Germline CDR1 is SGHAT and CDR2 is FQNNGV.

The chain recombines TRBV7-9 with TRBJ1-2; D possibly corresponds to TRBD1 (6 bases). V was trimmed by 3 bases and J by 7 bases, leaving 12 bases between them. Looked up from germline, CDR1 is SEHNR and CDR2 is FQNEAQ (reference sequence). This CDR3 spans 13 amino acids. CDR3 in DNA: TGTGCCAGCAGCTTTCCGGACAGCTCTGGCTACACCTTC. It encodes CASSFPDSSGYTF.